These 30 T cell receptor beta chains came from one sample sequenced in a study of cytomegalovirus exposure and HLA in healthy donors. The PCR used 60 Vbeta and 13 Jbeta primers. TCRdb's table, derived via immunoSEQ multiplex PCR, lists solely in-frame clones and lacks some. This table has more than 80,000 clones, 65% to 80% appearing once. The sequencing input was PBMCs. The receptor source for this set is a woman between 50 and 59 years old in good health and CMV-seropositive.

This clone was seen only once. CDR3: CASSRPGTGGAGGYTF. DNA of the CDR3: TGTGCCAGCAGTCGTCCCGGGACAGGGGGCGCGGGAGGCTACACCTTC. The chain links TRBV6-6 to TRBJ1-2; 12 positions agree with TRBD1. The CDR3 loop spans 16 amino acids. V lost 5 bases, J lost 8 bases, and 12 bases stayed unmatched. Germline V CDR1 and CDR2: MNHNY, SVGAGI (reference sequence).

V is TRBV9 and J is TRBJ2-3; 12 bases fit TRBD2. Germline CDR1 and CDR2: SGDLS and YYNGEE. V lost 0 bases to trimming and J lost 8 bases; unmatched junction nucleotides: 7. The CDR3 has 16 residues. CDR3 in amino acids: CASSVAPSGGGGTQYF. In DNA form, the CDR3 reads TGTGCCAGCAGCGTAGCTCCTAGCGGGGGGGGCGGTACGCAGTATTTT.

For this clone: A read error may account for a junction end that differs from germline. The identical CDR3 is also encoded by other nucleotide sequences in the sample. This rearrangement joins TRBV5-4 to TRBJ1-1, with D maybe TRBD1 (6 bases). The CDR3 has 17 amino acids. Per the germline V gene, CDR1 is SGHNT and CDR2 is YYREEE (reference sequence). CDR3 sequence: CASSLGPTGLLNTEAFF. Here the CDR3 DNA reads TGTGCCAGCAGCCTCGGCCCGACAGGCCTGCTGAACACTGAAGCGTTCTTT.

CDR3 loop: CASSTSLQETQYF. The DNA for the CDR3 is TGTGCCAGTAGTACGAGCCTCCAAGAGACCCAGTACTTC. The gene calls are TRBV19 and TRBJ2-5; no firm D call. The CDR3 is 13 residues long. V lost 4 bases, J lost 1 base, and 7 bases lay in between. From germline, CDR1 is LNHDA and CDR2 SQIVND (reference sequence).

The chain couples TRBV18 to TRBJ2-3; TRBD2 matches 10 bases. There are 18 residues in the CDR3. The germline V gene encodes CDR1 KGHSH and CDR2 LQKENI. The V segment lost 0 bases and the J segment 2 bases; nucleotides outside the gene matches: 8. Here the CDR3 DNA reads TGTGCCAGCTCACCACCGTCATGGCTAGCGGGGGTCACAGATACGCAGTATTTT. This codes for CASSPPSWLAGVTDTQYF.

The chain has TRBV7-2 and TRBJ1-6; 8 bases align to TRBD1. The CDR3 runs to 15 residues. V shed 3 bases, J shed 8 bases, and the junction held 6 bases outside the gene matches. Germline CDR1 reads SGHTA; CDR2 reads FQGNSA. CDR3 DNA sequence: TGTGCCAGCAGCTTGCTAGGACAGGGATATTCACCCCTCCACTTT. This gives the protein CASSLLGQGYSPLHF.

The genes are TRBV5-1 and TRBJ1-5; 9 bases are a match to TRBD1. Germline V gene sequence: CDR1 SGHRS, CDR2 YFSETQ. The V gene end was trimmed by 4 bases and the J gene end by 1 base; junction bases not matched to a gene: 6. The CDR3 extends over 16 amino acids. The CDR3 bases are TGCGCCAGCAGCCCAGGGACAGGGAGGAGCAATCAGCCCCAGCATTTT. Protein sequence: CASSPGTGRSNQPQHF. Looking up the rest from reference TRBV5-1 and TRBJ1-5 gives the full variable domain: KAGVTQTPRYLIKTRGQQVTLSCSPISGHRSVSWYQQTPGQGLQFLFEYFSETQRNKGNFPGRFSGRQFSNSRSEMNVSTLELGDSALYLCASSPGTGRSNQPQHFGDGTRLSIL.

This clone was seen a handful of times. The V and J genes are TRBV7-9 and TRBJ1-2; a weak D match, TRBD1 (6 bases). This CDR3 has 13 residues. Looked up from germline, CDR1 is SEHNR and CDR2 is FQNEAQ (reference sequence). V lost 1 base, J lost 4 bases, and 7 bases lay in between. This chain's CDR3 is CASSLGRGYGYTF. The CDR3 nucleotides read TGTGCCAGCAGCTTAGGCAGGGGCTATGGCTACACCTTC.

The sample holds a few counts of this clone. The CDR3 loop reads CASSHGGAEAFF. The CDR3 DNA reads TGCGCCAGCAGCCATGGAGGAGCTGAAGCTTTCTTT. The genes are TRBV4-3 and TRBJ1-1; D gene unclear. The V end lost 3 bases, the J end lost 6 bases, and 8 bases lay between the germline ends. The CDR3 runs 12 residues. Germline values: CDR1 LGHNA, CDR2 YSLEER.

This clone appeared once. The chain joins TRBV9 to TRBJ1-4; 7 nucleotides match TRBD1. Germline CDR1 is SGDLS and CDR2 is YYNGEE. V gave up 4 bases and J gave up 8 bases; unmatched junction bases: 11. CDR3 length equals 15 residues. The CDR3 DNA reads TGTGCCAGCAGCTCAACGGACAGGAGGGACGAAAAACTGTTTTTT. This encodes CASSSTDRRDEKLFF.

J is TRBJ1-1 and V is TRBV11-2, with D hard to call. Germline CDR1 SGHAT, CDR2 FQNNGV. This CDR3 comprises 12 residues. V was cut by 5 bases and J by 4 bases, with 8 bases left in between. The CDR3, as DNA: TGTGCCAGCAGCCGACTGTTCACTGAAGCTTTCTTT. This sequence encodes CASSRLFTEAFF.

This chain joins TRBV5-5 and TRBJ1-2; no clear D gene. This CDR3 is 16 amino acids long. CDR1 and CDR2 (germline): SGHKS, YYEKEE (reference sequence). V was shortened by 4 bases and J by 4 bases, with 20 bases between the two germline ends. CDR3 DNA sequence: TGTGCCAGCAGCACCCTTTTCGAGGGCGTAAGCTATGGCTACACCTTC. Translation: CASSTLFEGVSYGYTF.

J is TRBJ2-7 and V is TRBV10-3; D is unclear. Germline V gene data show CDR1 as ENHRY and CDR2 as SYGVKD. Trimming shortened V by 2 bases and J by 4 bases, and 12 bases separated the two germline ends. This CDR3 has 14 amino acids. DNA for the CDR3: TGTGCCATCAGTGAGGCAGGTACACTTTACGAGCAGTACTTC. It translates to CAISEAGTLYEQYF.

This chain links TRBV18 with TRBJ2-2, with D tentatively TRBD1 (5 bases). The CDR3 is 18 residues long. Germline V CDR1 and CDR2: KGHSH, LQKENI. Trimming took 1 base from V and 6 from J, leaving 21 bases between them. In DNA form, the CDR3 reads TGTGCCAGCTCACCACTTAATCTCCAGGGCCCCTTCCCCGGGGAGCTGTTTTTT. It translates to CASSPLNLQGPFPGELFF.

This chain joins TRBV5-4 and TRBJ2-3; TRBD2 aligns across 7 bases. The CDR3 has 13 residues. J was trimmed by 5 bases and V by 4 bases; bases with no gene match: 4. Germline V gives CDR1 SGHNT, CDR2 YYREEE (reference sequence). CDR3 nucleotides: TGTGCCAGCAGCAACCCGGGGGGAGATACGCAGTATTTT. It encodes CASSNPGGDTQYF.

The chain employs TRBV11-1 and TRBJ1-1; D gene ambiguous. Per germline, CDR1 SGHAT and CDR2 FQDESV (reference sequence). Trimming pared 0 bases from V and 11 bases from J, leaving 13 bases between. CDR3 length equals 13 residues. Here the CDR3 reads CASSLAKSIEAFF. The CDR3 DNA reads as TGTGCCAGCAGCTTAGCGAAATCTATTGAGGCTTTCTTT.

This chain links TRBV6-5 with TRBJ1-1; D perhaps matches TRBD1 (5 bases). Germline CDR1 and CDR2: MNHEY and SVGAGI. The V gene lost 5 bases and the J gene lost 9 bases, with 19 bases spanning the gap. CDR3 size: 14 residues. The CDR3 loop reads CASSPDSELTQAFF. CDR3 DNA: TGTGCCAGCAGTCCAGACAGCGAACTTACCCAAGCTTTCTTT.

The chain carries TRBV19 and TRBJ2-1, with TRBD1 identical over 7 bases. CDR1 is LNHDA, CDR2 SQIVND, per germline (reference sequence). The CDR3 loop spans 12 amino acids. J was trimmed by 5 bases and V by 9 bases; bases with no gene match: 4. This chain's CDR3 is CASRDRNNEQFF. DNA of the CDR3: TGTGCCAGCCGGGACAGAAACAATGAGCAGTTCTTC.

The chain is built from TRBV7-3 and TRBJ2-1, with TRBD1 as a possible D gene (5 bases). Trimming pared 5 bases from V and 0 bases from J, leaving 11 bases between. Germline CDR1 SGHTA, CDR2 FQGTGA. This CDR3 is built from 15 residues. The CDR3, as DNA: TGTGCCAGCAGCGTCCTTGGGGCCTCCTACAATGAGCAGTTCTTC. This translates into CASSVLGASYNEQFF. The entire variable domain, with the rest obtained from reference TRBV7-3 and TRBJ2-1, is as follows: GAGVSQTPSNKVTEKGKYVELRCDPISGHTALYWYRQSLGQGPEFLIYFQGTGAADDSGLPNDRFFAVRPEGSVSTLKIQRTERGDSAVYLCASSVLGASYNEQFFGPGTRLTVL.

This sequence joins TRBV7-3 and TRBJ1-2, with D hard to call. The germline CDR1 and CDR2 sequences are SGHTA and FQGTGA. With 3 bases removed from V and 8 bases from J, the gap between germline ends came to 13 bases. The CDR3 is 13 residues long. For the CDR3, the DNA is TGTGCCAGCAGCTTCCGGGGATCAGACGGCTACACCTTC. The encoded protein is CASSFRGSDGYTF.

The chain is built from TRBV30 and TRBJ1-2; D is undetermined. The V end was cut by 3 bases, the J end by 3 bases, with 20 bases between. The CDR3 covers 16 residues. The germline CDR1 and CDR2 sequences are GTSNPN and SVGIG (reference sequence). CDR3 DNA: TGTGCCTGGAGCCCGACCTGGGAGGGATATCACTATGGCTACACCTTC. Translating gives CAWSPTWEGYHYGYTF.

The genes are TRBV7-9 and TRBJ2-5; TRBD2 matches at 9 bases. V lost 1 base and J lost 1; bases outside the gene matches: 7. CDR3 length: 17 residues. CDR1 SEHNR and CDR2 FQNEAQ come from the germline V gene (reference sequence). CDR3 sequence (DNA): TGTGCCAGCAGCTTAGGTCGCAGCGGGGGGCCCCAAGAGACCCAGTACTTC. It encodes CASSLGRSGGPQETQYF.

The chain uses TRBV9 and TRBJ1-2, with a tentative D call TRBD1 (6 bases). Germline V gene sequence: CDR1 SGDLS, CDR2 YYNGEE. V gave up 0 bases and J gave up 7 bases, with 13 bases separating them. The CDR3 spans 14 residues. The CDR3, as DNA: TGTGCCAGCAGCGTAGGGCAGGGGAGAGGTGGCTACACCTTC. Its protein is CASSVGQGRGGYTF.

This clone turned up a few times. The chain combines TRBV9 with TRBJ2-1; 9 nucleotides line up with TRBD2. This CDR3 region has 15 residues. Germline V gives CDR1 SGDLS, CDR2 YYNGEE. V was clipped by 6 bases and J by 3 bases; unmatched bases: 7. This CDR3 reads CASNSGGTSYNEQFF. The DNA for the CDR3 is TGTGCCAGCAATAGCGGGGGAACGAGCTACAATGAGCAGTTCTTC. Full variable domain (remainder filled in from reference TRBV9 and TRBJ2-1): DSGVTQTPKHLITATGQRVTLRCSPRSGDLSVYWYQQSLDQGLQFLIQYYNGEERAKGNILERFSAQQFPDLHSELNLSSLELGDSALYFCASNSGGTSYNEQFFGPGTRLTVL.

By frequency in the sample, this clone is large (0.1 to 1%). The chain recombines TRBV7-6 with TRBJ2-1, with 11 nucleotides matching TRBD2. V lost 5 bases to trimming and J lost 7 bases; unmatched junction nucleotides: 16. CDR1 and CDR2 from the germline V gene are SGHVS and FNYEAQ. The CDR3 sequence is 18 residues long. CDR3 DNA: TGTGCCAGCAGCCTCCTAAGTACTAGCGGGGGCCACCTTAATGAGCAGTTCTTC. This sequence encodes CASSLLSTSGGHLNEQFF.

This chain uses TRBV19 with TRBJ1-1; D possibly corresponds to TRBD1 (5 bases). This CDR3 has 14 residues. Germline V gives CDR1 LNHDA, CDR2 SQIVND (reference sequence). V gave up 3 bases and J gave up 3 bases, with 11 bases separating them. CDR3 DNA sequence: TGTGCCAGTAGTATGCGCAGGGAGGACACTGAAGCTTTCTTT. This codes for CASSMRREDTEAFF.

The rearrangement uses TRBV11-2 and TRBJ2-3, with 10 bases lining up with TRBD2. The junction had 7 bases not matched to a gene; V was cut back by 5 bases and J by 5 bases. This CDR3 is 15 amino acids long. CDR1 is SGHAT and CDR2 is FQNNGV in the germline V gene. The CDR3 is CASSQAGGLLDTQYF. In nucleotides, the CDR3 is TGTGCCAGCAGCCAAGCGGGGGGGCTTTTAGATACGCAGTATTTT.

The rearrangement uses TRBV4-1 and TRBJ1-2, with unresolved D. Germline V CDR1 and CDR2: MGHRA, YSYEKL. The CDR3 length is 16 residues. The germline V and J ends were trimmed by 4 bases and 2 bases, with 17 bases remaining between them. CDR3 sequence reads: CASSPPGPILNYGYTF. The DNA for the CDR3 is TGCGCCAGCAGCCCGCCAGGCCCAATCCTAAACTATGGCTACACCTTC.

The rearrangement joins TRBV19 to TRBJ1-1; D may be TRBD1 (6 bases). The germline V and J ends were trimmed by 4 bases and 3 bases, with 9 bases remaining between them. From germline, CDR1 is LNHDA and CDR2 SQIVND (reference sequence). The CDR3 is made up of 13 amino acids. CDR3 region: CASSSQGYTEAFF. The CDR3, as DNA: TGTGCCAGTAGTAGCCAGGGGTACACTGAAGCTTTCTTT.

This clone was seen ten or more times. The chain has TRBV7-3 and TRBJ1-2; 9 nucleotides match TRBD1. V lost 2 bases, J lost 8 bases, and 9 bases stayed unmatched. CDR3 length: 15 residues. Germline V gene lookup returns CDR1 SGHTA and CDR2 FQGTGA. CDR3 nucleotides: TGTGCCAGCAGCTTAGGGGGGACAGGGACTGACGGCTACACCTTC. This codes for CASSLGGTGTDGYTF.